The clone carrying this TCR beta chain appeared many times. Antigen specificity is unknown. The CDR3 is made up of 16 amino acids. The V end was cut by 0 bases, the J end by 0 bases, with 7 bases between. Germline-derived CDR1 and CDR2 are SGHRS and YFSETQ. In TCRdb, the RACE reads were re-called with MiXCR into one record per CDR3 protein. The data contain 100,000 to 150,000 distinct CDR3 sequences, roughly 12% of them seen just once; the ten biggest clones take up approximately 2.6%. Time point denoted: pre-sensitization, week 0. The treatment here: therapeutic diphenylcyclopropenone sensitization with weekly scalp DPC. This sample was included in a study of human T cells and chemical hapten exposure. Study summary: Upper inner arm skin measuring approximately 2 cm by approximately 2 cm received 2% DPC for sensitization. Study-wide results and caveats: Large CDR3 similarity clusters arose significantly more often from expanded TCRs than from controls. High-frequency TCRs, those above 1 in 1000, stayed the same after DPC sensitization.

The J gene is TRBJ2-6, the V gene TRBV5-1; unclear D gene. The source is a woman aged 18-30 years with alopecia areata. Some clones in this sample may be carry-over from other donors' samples. The material sequenced was whole blood, taken in connection with sensitization to the hapten diphenylcyclopropenone (DPC). CDR3 sequence: CASSLGSASGANVLTF. CDR3 nucleotide sequence: TGCGCCAGCAGCTTGGGATCAGCCTCTGGGGCCAACGTCCTGACTTTC.